This TCR beta chain is from a study of T cells of healthy individuals. Looked up from germline, CDR1 is MNHEY and CDR2 is SVGEGT. The length of the CDR3 is 12 residues. V gave up 0 bases and J gave up 6 bases, with 3 bases separating them. This clonotype was detected a few times. TCRdb re-called the 5' RACE reads with MiXCR, one entry per CDR3 protein. Of more than 60,000 distinct CDR3 sequences in the sample, roughly 16% were seen once. This sequence was found in a human donor in good health. The chain employs TRBV6-2 or TRBV6-3 and TRBJ1-5; no firm D call. The CDR3 bases are TGTGCCAGCAGTTACTCTCCTCAGCCCCAGCATTTT. It is translated as CASSYSPQPQHF.